This T cell receptor beta chain is from a study of shared clonotypes between healthy human individuals. Sequencing used immunoSEQ multiplex PCR; TCRdb keeps in-frame clones, though not all of them. Of about 1.5 million clones in the sample, 98% are singletons; the top ten hold less than 0.55%. The CDR3 sequence is 15 residues long. The ends were cut back, 3 bases at V and 3 bases at J, with 15 bases in the middle. The germline gives CDR1 SGDLS, CDR2 YYNGEE. Material: naive CD4+ T cells sorted from blood. Subset given: CD45RA+ positively selected. This chain uses TRBV9 with TRBJ2-5; D is ambiguous. This clonotype was obtained from a man aged 25-45 years in good health. This chain's CDR3 is CASSAHLQREETQYF. Here the CDR3 DNA reads TGTGCCAGCAGCGCCCACCTTCAGCGAGAAGAGACCCAGTACTTC.